This TCR beta chain was documented in a study of blood T cell repertoires in COVID-19. For the study at large: Material from acute and convalescent COVID-19 was sourced from the United States, Italy and Spain. PBMCs, B-cell-depleted T cells, or T cells provided the cDNA or gDNA that made up the material.

Those who participated ranged in age from about 18 to 89 years and resided in 20 to 30 US areas. The ends were cut back, 3 bases at V and 3 bases at J, with 5 bases in the middle. The CDR3 spans 13 residues. Germline V gene data show CDR1 as SGHTA and CDR2 as FQGTGA. In the original processing: It was from reference gene primer amplification that nucleated cell counts were estimated. Sequencing was performed with immunoSEQ multiplex PCR; in TCRdb, only in-frame clones are kept and a portion is missing. D and trimming come from the DNA, and the V and J calls and clone size come from that table. The sample lists some 270,000 clones; 88% were seen once.

This TCR was sampled from a woman between 40 and 55 years old who had been exposed to COVID-19. Input material: PBMCs or T cells enriched from blood (not recorded which). The chain carries TRBV7-3 and TRBJ1-4; D remains unclear. CDR3 residues: CASSFGPNEKLFF. In nucleotides, the CDR3 is TGTGCCAGCAGCTTTGGGCCTAATGAAAAACTGTTTTTT.